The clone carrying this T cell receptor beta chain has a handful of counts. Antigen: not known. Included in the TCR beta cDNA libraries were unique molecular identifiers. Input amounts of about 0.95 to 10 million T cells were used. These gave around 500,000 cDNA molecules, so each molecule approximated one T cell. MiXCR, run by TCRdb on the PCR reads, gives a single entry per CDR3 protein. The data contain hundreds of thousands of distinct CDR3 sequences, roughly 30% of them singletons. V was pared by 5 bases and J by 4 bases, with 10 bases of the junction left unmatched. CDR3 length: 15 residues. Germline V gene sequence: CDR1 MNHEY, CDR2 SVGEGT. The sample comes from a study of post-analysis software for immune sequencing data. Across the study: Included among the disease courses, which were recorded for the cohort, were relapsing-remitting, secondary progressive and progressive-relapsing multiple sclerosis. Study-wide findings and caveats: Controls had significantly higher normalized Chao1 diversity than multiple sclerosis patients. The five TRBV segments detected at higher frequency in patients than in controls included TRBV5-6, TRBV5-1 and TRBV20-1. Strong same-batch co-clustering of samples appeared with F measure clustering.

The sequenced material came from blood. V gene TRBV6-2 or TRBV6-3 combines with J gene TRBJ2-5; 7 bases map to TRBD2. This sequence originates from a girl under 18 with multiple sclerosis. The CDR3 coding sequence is TGTGCCAGCAGTCCCAACCGGGACTACCTAGAGACCCAGTACTTC. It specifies CASSPNRDYLETQYF.